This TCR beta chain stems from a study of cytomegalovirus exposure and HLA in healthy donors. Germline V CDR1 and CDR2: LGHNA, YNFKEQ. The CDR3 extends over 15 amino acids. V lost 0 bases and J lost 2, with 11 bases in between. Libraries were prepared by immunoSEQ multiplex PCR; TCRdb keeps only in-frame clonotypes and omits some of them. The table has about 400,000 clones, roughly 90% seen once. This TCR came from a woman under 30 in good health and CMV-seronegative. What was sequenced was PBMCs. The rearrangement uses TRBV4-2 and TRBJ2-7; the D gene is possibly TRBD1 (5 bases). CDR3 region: CASSQDWGTTYEQYF. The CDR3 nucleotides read TGTGCCAGCAGCCAAGATTGGGGCACGACCTACGAGCAGTACTTC.